One and the same sample provided the 22 T cell receptor beta chains below, sequenced in a study of shared clonotypes between healthy human individuals. Cells designated naive CD8 were CD45RO-negative and were positively selected for CCR7, with terminally differentiated effector memory CD45RA+ cells excluded. TCRdb keeps only in-frame clones here, not all; method: immunoSEQ multiplex PCR. The repertoire consists of roughly 810,000 clones, with approximately 97% occurring once and the leading ten covering about 0.22%. The sequencing sample was made of naive CD8+ T cells sorted from blood. These receptors were taken from a man younger than 45 in good health.

The CDR3: CATSSTRGQGSTETQYF. Written as DNA, the CDR3 is TGTGCCACCAGCAGTACTAGAGGGCAGGGGTCTACAGAGACCCAGTACTTC. This rearrangement joins TRBV15 to TRBJ2-5, with D perhaps matching TRBD1 (6 bases). The CDR3 is made up of 17 amino acids. In germline, CDR1 is LNHNV, CDR2 YYDKDF (reference sequence). Trimming removed 3 bases from V and 4 bases from J, with 21 bases in between.

The chain links TRBV7-9 to TRBJ2-3, with a possible D match to TRBD2 (8 bases). Germline values: CDR1 SEHNR, CDR2 FQNEAQ (reference sequence). Trimming stripped 6 bases from V and 2 bases from J, with 21 bases between. The CDR3 covers 17 residues. CDR3 sequence (DNA): TGTGCCAGCAGTCCAGCGGGGGCAGGGGGTAACACAGATACGCAGTATTTT. This sequence encodes CASSPAGAGGNTDTQYF.

The chain has TRBV9 and TRBJ1-2; 9 positions match TRBD1. The CDR3 covers 14 residues. V was pared by 3 bases and J by 7 bases, with 7 bases of the junction left unmatched. From germline, CDR1 is SGDLS and CDR2 YYNGEE. As DNA, the CDR3 is TGTGCCAGCAGCGGAGGGACAGGGAGGCCTGGCTACACCTTC. Encoded protein: CASSGGTGRPGYTF.

The chain combines TRBV5-1 with TRBJ1-1; 9 nucleotides align to TRBD1. Germline CDR1 and CDR2: SGHRS and YFSETQ. CDR3 length: 13 residues. Trimming took 4 bases from V and 5 from J; bases not matched to a gene: 3. CDR3 in DNA: TGCGCCAGCAGCACGGGACAGGGTACTGAAGCTTTCTTT. Amino acid sequence: CASSTGQGTEAFF.

The chain couples TRBV25-1 to TRBJ2-1, with 8 bases matching TRBD1. The CDR3 is made up of 16 amino acids. The V gene end was trimmed by 3 bases and the J gene end by 2 bases; junction bases not matched to a gene: 6. Germline CDR1 reads MGHDK; CDR2 reads SYGVNS. The CDR3 protein is CASSDPDRGPYNEQFF. In DNA, the CDR3 is TGTGCCAGCAGTGACCCCGACAGGGGCCCCTACAATGAGCAGTTCTTC.

The chain has TRBV4-3 and TRBJ2-2, with TRBD2 identical over 8 bases. Unmatched junction bases numbered 3, after V lost 0 bases and J lost 6 bases. Germline V lookup: CDR1 LGHNA, CDR2 YSLEER. This CDR3 has 15 residues. CDR3 nucleotide sequence: TGCGCCAGCAGCCAAGAGTGGCGGGGGGCCGGGGAGCTGTTTTTT. Its translation: CASSQEWRGAGELFF.

In the case of this clone: The same CDR3 can be traced to other DNA sequences in this sample. The V call is TRBV9, the J call TRBJ2-1, with 7 bases fitting TRBD2. V was pared by 0 bases and J by 4 bases, with 4 bases of the junction left unmatched. The CDR3 is 15 residues long. CDR1 SGDLS and CDR2 YYNGEE come from the germline V gene. The CDR3 DNA reads as TGTGCCAGCAGCGTAGCGCTAGCGGAATACAATGAGCAGTTCTTC. This translates into CASSVALAEYNEQFF.

The CDR3 DNA reads as TGTGCCAGCAGCCCGTCTGGGACTAGCGGTAGGACCGGGGAGCTGTTTTTT. It translates to CASSPSGTSGRTGELFF. The gene calls are TRBV7-9 and TRBJ2-2, with TRBD2 identical over 11 bases. The CDR3 has 17 residues. Germline loops: CDR1 SEHNR, CDR2 FQNEAQ (reference sequence). Germline trimming cut 5 bases from V and 5 bases from J; bases unmatched to any gene: 10.

The CDR3 nucleotides read TGTGCCAGCAGTTGGACGAGGAGCAATCAGCCCCAGCATTTT. Residues: CASSWTRSNQPQHF. The V call is TRBV28, the J call TRBJ1-5, with D unclear. Germline CDR1 reads MDHEN; CDR2 reads SYDVKM. This CDR3 contains 14 residues. V shed 4 bases and J shed 1 base, with 8 bases lying between them.

The chain couples TRBV7-9 to TRBJ1-4; D gene unclear. The CDR3 is 12 amino acids. V lost 6 bases and J 8 bases, leaving 10 bases between the germline ends. In germline, CDR1 is SEHNR, CDR2 FQNEAQ (reference sequence). CDR3 DNA: TGTGCCAGCAGTCTGACCCCAGAAAAACTGTTTTTT. Encoded protein: CASSLTPEKLFF.

The chain recombines TRBV7-9 with TRBJ2-4; D is possibly TRBD1 (7 bases). CDR3 size: 13 residues. CDR1 SEHNR and CDR2 FQNEAQ come from the germline V gene (reference sequence). Trimming pared 10 bases from V and 1 base from J, leaving 11 bases between. CDR3 coding DNA: TGTGCCACCAGGGGGGAGGCCAAAAACATTCAGTACTTC. Encoded protein: CATRGEAKNIQYF.

The rearrangement links TRBV4-1 to TRBJ2-7; no clear D gene. The germline V gene has CDR1 MGHRA and CDR2 YSYEKL. The CDR3 contains 16 residues. The V gene lost 0 bases and the J gene lost 3 bases, with 15 bases spanning the gap. The CDR3: CASSQENRGWYYEQYF. Written as DNA, the CDR3 is TGCGCCAGCAGCCAAGAGAACAGAGGCTGGTACTACGAGCAGTACTTC.

The V and J genes are TRBV4-1 and TRBJ1-1; a possible D gene is TRBD1 (5 bases). Trimming stripped 2 bases from V and 1 base from J, with 8 bases between. The CDR3 covers 14 residues. Germline CDR1 reads MGHRA; CDR2 reads YSYEKL. For the CDR3, the DNA is TGCGCCAGCAGCCAAAGGGGAGCGAACACTGAAGCTTTCTTT. Translation: CASSQRGANTEAFF.

The CDR3 DNA sequence: TGTGCCAGCTCACCCCGGGAGGGGGCCAATGAAAAACTGTTTTTT. Translating gives CASSPREGANEKLFF. The rearrangement uses TRBV18 and TRBJ1-4; 7 bases agree with TRBD1. The V gene end was trimmed by 3 bases and the J gene end by 5 bases; junction bases not matched to a gene: 6. This CDR3 is 15 amino acids long. CDR1 is KGHSH, CDR2 LQKENI, per germline.

The rearrangement uses TRBV13 and TRBJ2-1; D may correspond to TRBD1 or TRBD2 (6 bases each). Germline V lookup: CDR1 PRHDT, CDR2 FYEKMQ (reference sequence). This CDR3 is 19 amino acids long. V lost 5 bases and J lost 3, with 26 bases in between. The CDR3 loop is CASSSARDETSRGYNEQFF. For the CDR3, the DNA is TGTGCCAGCAGCAGCGCAAGAGACGAAACTAGCAGGGGCTACAATGAGCAGTTCTTC.

V and J are TRBV4-3 and TRBJ1-2; 9 bases are shared with TRBD1. The CDR3 covers 14 residues. Per the germline V gene, CDR1 is LGHNA and CDR2 is YSLEER. Trimming at V came to 3 bases and at J to 5 bases, leaving 4 bases not matched to a gene. The CDR3 is CASSQGQGPYGYTF. The CDR3 DNA follows: TGCGCCAGCAGCCAGGGACAGGGTCCATATGGCTACACCTTC.

The V and J genes are TRBV28 and TRBJ2-7; TRBD1 matches 9 bases. Germline V CDR1 and CDR2: MDHEN, SYDVKM. V lost 6 bases, J lost 3 bases, and 9 bases stayed unmatched. This CDR3 region has 15 residues. The CDR3 coding sequence is TGTGCCAGCAGGACTCCGGGACAGGGTGTCTACGAGCAGTACTTC. This codes for CASRTPGQGVYEQYF.

The chain's CDR3 is CASTPGTGPYEQYF. Written as DNA, the CDR3 is TGTGCCAGCACCCCCGGGACAGGGCCTTACGAGCAGTACTTC. V usage is TRBV9 and J usage is TRBJ2-7, with 9 bases aligning to TRBD1. CDR3 length: 14 amino acids. Germline CDR1 and CDR2: SGDLS and YYNGEE. Losses at the gene ends were 6 bases for V and 4 bases for J; bases not matched to a gene: 8.

The rearrangement links TRBV28 to TRBJ2-7; D not resolved. V lost 7 bases to trimming and J lost 0 bases, with 7 bases between them. The germline CDR1 and CDR2 sequences are MDHEN and SYDVKM. CDR3 length: 12 residues. DNA for the CDR3: TGTGCCAGCACTCAGGACTCCTACGAGCAGTACTTC. Translation gives CASTQDSYEQYF. The full variable domain, with the rest looked up from reference TRBV28 and TRBJ2-7, is DVKVTQSSRYLVKRTGEKVFLECVQDMDHENMFWYRQDPGLGLRLIYFSYDVKMKEKGDIPEGYSVSREKKERFSLILESASTNQTSMYLCASTQDSYEQYFGPGTRLTVT.

In this sample, this clone turned up once. The chain links TRBV7-9 to TRBJ2-5, with TRBD2 matching over 14 bases. Germline CDR1 SEHNR, CDR2 FQNEAQ (reference sequence). Trimming took 4 bases from V and 5 from J; bases not matched to a gene: 6. The CDR3 covers 16 residues. CDR3 nucleotides: TGTGCCAGCAGCTCCGGACTAGCGGGAGGCTTTGAGACCCAGTACTTC. As protein: CASSSGLAGGFETQYF. Using reference TRBV7-9 and TRBJ2-5 for the parts outside the CDR3, the full variable domain is DTGVSQNPRHKITKRGQNVTFRCDPISEHNRLYWYRQTLGQGPEFLTYFQNEAQLEKSRLLSDRFSAERPKGSFSTLEIQRTEQGDSAMYLCASSSGLAGGFETQYFGPGTRLLVL.

V is TRBV7-4 and J is TRBJ2-3, with D uncertain. Germline lookup yields CDR1 SGHVT and CDR2 SQSDAQ. V was trimmed by 3 bases and J by 7 bases, leaving 23 bases between them. This CDR3 comprises 17 residues. CDR3 protein: CASSFQIYPPGTNTQYF. As DNA, the CDR3 is TGTGCCAGCAGCTTTCAAATATACCCCCCGGGCACCAATACGCAGTATTTT.

This clone was seen a handful of times. The chain is built from TRBV4-1 and TRBJ2-7; TRBD2 agrees at 7 bases. Germline V lookup: CDR1 MGHRA, CDR2 YSYEKL. The V gene end was trimmed by 0 bases and the J gene end by 2 bases; junction bases not matched to a gene: 4. The CDR3 contains 15 residues. The CDR3 DNA sequence: TGCGCCAGCAGCCAAGATCACGGGAGGCCCTACGAGCAGTACTTC. It translates to CASSQDHGRPYEQYF.